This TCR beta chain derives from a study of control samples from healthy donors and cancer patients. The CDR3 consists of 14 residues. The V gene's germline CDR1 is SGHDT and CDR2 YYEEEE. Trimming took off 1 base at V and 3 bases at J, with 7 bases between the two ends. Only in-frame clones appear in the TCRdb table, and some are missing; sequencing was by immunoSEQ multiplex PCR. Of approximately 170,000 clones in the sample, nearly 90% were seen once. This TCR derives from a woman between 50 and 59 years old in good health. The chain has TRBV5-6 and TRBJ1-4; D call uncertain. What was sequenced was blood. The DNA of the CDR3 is TGTGCCAGCAGCTTGCGAGCCTCTAATGAAAAACTGTTTTTT. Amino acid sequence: CASSLRASNEKLFF.